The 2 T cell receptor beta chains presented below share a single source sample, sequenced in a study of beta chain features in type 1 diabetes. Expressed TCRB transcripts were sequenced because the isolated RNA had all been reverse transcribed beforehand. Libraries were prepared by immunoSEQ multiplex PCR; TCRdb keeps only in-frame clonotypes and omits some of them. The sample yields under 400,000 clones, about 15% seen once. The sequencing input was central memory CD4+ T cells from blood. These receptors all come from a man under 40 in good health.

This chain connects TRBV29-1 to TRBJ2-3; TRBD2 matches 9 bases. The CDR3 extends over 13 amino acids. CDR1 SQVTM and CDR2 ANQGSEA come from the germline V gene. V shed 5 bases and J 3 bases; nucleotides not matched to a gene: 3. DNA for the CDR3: TGCAGCGTTCTTAGCGGGAGTACAGATACGCAGTATTTT. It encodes CSVLSGSTDTQYF.

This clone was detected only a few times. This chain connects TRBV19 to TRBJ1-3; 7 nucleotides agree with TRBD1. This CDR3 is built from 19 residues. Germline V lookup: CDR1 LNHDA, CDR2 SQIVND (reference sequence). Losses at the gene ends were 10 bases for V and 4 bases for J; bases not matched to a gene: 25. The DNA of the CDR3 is TGTGCCACCCTGCCCCGGGACAGTCGGGCTAGTTCATTGGGAAACACCATATATTTT. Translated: CATLPRDSRASSLGNTIYF.